The clone carrying this TCR beta chain appeared a few times. Its antigen is undetermined. The sample is drawn from a study of identical twins. Study-wide points: Models, which agreed with sharing between unrelated individuals, nonetheless underestimated the out-of-frame TCR alpha sharing seen in monozygotic twins. With abundant cord blood beta clonotypes, insertions were fewer; memory repertoires showed no such pattern.

All of the donors were Caucasians in good health. Unique molecular identifiers were in the cDNA, with template-switch universal primer binding. TCRdb passed the 5' RACE reads through MiXCR, listing each CDR3 protein once. There are 1,800,000 or so distinct CDR3 sequences in the sample; 25% to 35% occur only once, and over 0.25% lies in the top ten. Sequenced sample: cord blood. This TCR was recovered from a newborn girl in good health.

CDR3 sequence: CASSPGTRPIFYNEQFF. DNA for the CDR3: TGCGCCAGCAGCCCCGGGACCCGCCCTATTTTTTACAATGAGCAGTTCTTC. The rearrangement joins TRBV5-1 to TRBJ2-1; D may match TRBD1 or TRBD2 (5 bases each). Trimming took off 4 bases at V and 4 bases at J, with 21 bases between the two ends. Germline-derived CDR1 and CDR2 are SGHRS and YFSETQ. This CDR3 region has 17 residues.